This TCR beta chain was captured by sequencing in a study of blood T cells in healthy people across ages. General study points: With unsorted PBMCs, a conclusive comparison of naive versus antigen-experienced cells was not possible.

The CDR3 is 15 residues long. Germline CDR1 and CDR2: SGHTA and FQGTGA. Trimming removed 1 base at V and 2 bases at J, with 10 bases between. Using a J-beta primer mix together with a sample-barcoded 5' primer, a second PCR was run for about 6 to 12 cycles. Each cDNA was tagged by a template-switch adaptor containing 12 random nucleotides. TCRdb reprocessed the 5' RACE reads via MiXCR and lists one record per CDR3 protein. The table shows fewer than 700,000 distinct CDR3 sequences, with around 43% occurring only once. Each donor was a healthy Caucasian individual from Russia, aged roughly 6 to 100. Peripheral blood was drawn, about 9.1 milliliters per donor. About this clonotype: Its cognate antigen is unknown.

This chain links TRBV7-3 with TRBJ2-3; D is unresolved. Sequencing was performed on blood. The sequence came from a man older than 75 in good health. The CDR3 spells CASSLSVGTTDTQYF. For the CDR3, the DNA is TGTGCCAGCAGCTTAAGCGTGGGTACCACAGATACGCAGTATTTT.